A selection of T cell receptor beta chains follows, all from one sample in a study of shared clonotypes between healthy human individuals. Sequencing used immunoSEQ multiplex PCR; TCRdb keeps in-frame clones, though not all of them. The sample holds 2 million to 2.5 million clones, roughly 95% seen once. The sequenced sample was naive CD4+ T cells sorted from blood. The receptors shown here come from a man between 18 and 29 years old in good health. Each CDR3 is given with its conserved first and last residue. D genes are given only for firm matches. Only part of the rows carry a size: once, few, many, or a class if the clone is expanded.

>TRBD1|.|TRBV11-2|TRBJ2-7
TGTGCCAGCAGCCGTTACCTGGGACAGGGAGTTTCGGGCGAGCAGTACTTC
CASSRYLGQGVSGEQYF
>TRBD1|once|TRBV18|TRBJ1-1
TGTGCCAGCTCACCCGACAGGGTAGGGAACACTGAAGCTTTCTTT
CASSPDRVGNTEAFF
>.|.|TRBV5-1|TRBJ2-4
TGCGCCAGCAGCTTGGATTGGTCACTAGCCAAAAACATTCAGTACTTC
CASSLDWSLAKNIQYF
>.|.|TRBV5-4|TRBJ1-3
TGTGCCAGCAGCCCAGACAGTTCCACTGGAAACACCATATATTTT
CASSPDSSTGNTIYF
>.|.|TRBV2|TRBJ2-3
TGTGCCAGCAGGGAGGAGGAAGATACGCAGTATTTT
CASREEEDTQYF
>TRBD1|.|TRBV4-1|TRBJ1-1
TGCGCCAGCAGCCAAGATAGGACAGGGATGAACACTGAAGCTTTCTTT
CASSQDRTGMNTEAFF
>TRBD1|.|TRBV7-9|TRBJ2-7
TGTGCCAGCAGCCAATTGTGGACAGGGAGCTCCTACGAGCAGTACTTC
CASSQLWTGSSYEQYF
>TRBD1|.|TRBV19|TRBJ1-3
TGTGCCAGTAGTATAGGGGTGGACAGGTTCTCTGGAAACACCATATATTTT
CASSIGVDRFSGNTIYF
>TRBD2|once|TRBV14|TRBJ2-7
TGTGCCAGCAGCCTAGGTTGGGGACTAGCGGGAGAGTACGAGCAGTACTTC
CASSLGWGLAGEYEQYF
>.|once|TRBV11-2|TRBJ2-7
TGTGCCAGCAGCTTAGGGAGCGGGTCCACCTACGAGCAGTACTTC
CASSLGSGSTYEQYF
>TRBD2|.|TRBV5-1|TRBJ2-7
TGCGCCAGCAGACTACTAGCGGAGGCCTACGAGCAGTACTTC
CASRLLAEAYEQYF
>TRBD1|.|TRBV27|TRBJ1-2
TGTGCCAGCGGTGACAGGGTAACTAACTATGGCTACACCTTC
CASGDRVTNYGYTF
>.|.|TRBV6-5|TRBJ2-5
TGTGCCAGCAGCCTCAGGCAGGGGGGAGAGTACTTC
CASSLRQGGEYF
>.|once|TRBV4-3|TRBJ2-3
TGCGCCAGCAGCCAATCCCCGGGACGGAATAGCACAGATACGCAGTATTTT
CASSQSPGRNSTDTQYF
>.|.|TRBV5-1|TRBJ2-7
TGCGCCAGCAGCTCGAGTTTCTACGAGCAGTACTTC
CASSSSFYEQYF
>TRBD1|.|TRBV6-5|TRBJ1-6
TGTGCCAGCAGTTGGGACAGGGAGAGAAATTCACCCCTCCACTTT
CASSWDRERNSPLHF
>TRBD1|.|TRBV6-1|TRBJ1-5
TGTGCCAGCAGCCGGGACAGCCCATACAATCAGCCCCAGCATTTT
CASSRDSPYNQPQHF
>.|once|TRBV2|TRBJ2-2
TGTGCCAGCAGTGAGGCGGGAACGAACACCGGGGAGCTGTTTTTT
CASSEAGTNTGELFF
>.|.|TRBV7-2|TRBJ1-4
TGTGCCAGCAGCTTAGGAAGGGCTACTAATGAAAAACTGTTTTTT
CASSLGRATNEKLFF
>.|.|TRBV2|TRBJ1-2
TGTGCCAGCAGTGAAAAGGGGGACGGTACCTATGGCTACACCTTC
CASSEKGDGTYGYTF
>.|.|TRBV27|TRBJ1-5
TGTGCCAGCAATCCCGCGGGGGGGATCAATCAGCCCCAGCATTTT
CASNPAGGINQPQHF
>.|.|TRBV25-1|TRBJ1-1
TGTGCCAGCAGCGCCACCTCTGGATGGACTGAAGCTTTCTTT
CASSATSGWTEAFF
>TRBD1|.|TRBV7-9|TRBJ2-7
TGTGCCAGCAGCTTAGGGGGGACAGGCTACGAGCAGTACTTC
CASSLGGTGYEQYF
>.|.|TRBV6-1|TRBJ1-3
TGTGCCAGCAGTGAAGCGGGCGGAGGGGTTTCTGGAAACACCATATATTTT
CASSEAGGGVSGNTIYF
>.|.|TRBV30|TRBJ2-5
TGTGCCTGGAAGGTGCAAGAGACCCAGTACTTC
CAWKVQETQYF
>.|few|TRBV6-6|TRBJ1-6
TGTGCCAGCAGTAACGTACAGGGTAATAATTCACCCCTCCACTTT
CASSNVQGNNSPLHF
>.|.|TRBV30|TRBJ2-5
TGTGCCTGGAGAGGTGCGGGGACCCAGTACTTC
CAWRGAGTQYF
>TRBD1|.|TRBV4-1|TRBJ2-1
TGCGCCAGCAGCCAACAGAAGCCGGGACAGGGTTTCTACAATGAGCAGTTCTTC
CASSQQKPGQGFYNEQFF
>.|.|TRBV6-5|TRBJ1-2
TGTGCCAGCATACGGGGCCCTGGAGATGGCTACACCTTC
CASIRGPGDGYTF
>.|.|TRBV6-1|TRBJ1-5
TGTGCCAGCAGTCTCCCAGACATTCAGCCCCAGCATTTT
CASSLPDIQPQHF
>TRBD1|.|TRBV5-6|TRBJ2-6
TGTGCCAGCAGCCTGACCACAGGGGGCGCTTCCGGGGCCAACGTCCTGACTTTC
CASSLTTGGASGANVLTF
>TRBD1|.|TRBV5-5|TRBJ1-6
TGTGCCAGCAGAAACAGGGGCGAAGGGCCGGCTAATTCACCCCTCCACTTT
CASRNRGEGPANSPLHF
>.|.|TRBV6-5|TRBJ1-6
TGTGCCAGCAGTTACTCGTACAGTTCTCTTAATTCACCCCTCCACTTT
CASSYSYSSLNSPLHF
>.|.|TRBV5-1|TRBJ1-1
TGCGCCAGCAGCCCTAGCCCCTCAAGCGTCGGGACTGAAGCTTTCTTT
CASSPSPSSVGTEAFF
>.|.|TRBV18|TRBJ1-3
TGTGCCAGCTCACCCGGACAGAGTGGAAACACCATATATTTT
CASSPGQSGNTIYF
>TRBD2|.|TRBV6-5|TRBJ2-1
TGTGCCAGCAGTTTCAAACTAGCGGGGTCCTACAATGAGCAGTTCTTC
CASSFKLAGSYNEQFF
>TRBD1|.|TRBV11-2|TRBJ2-2
TGTGCCAGCAGCTTGGTGACAGGGGGCACCGGGGAGCTGTTTTTT
CASSLVTGGTGELFF
>.|.|TRBV21-1|TRBJ2-7
TGTGCCAGCAGCAAAGCTTGTCTAGCACCACCCAACGAGCAGTACTTC
CASSKACLAPPNEQYF
>.|.|TRBV5-1|TRBJ1-2
TGCGCCAGCAGCTTGGCCTTAGACTATGGCTACACCTTC
CASSLALDYGYTF
>.|.|TRBV12-5|TRBJ2-2
TGTGCTAGTGGTTTGGTAGCCAACACCGGGGAGCTGTTTTTT
CASGLVANTGELFF
>TRBD2|.|TRBV5-1|TRBJ2-2
TGCGCCAGCAGCTTGCTGCTAGCGGGAGTTCCCGGGGAGCTGTTTTTT
CASSLLLAGVPGELFF
>TRBD1|.|TRBV28|TRBJ2-7
TGTGCCAGCAGTTTCGCCCCCATGGGACAGAGCTACGAGCAGTACTTC
CASSFAPMGQSYEQYF
>.|.|TRBV5-4|TRBJ1-3
TGTGCCAGCAGCGACGGGACAAGGATCAGCGGAAACACCATATATTTT
CASSDGTRISGNTIYF
>TRBD2|.|TRBV9|TRBJ2-5
TGTGCCAGCAGCGTAGGAGCCGGGAGCGGGGGAGAGACCCAGTACTTC
CASSVGAGSGGETQYF
>.|.|TRBV10-1|TRBJ2-3
TGCGCCAGCAGCGCCGGGCACACAGATACGCAGTATTTT
CASSAGHTDTQYF
>.|.|TRBV7-2|TRBJ1-5
TGTGCCAGCAGCTTAGCCCAGGGGCAGCCCCAGCATTTT
CASSLAQGQPQHF
>.|.|TRBV5-1|TRBJ2-5
TGCGCCAGCACCCCCCCCGGGGGGCCGGGGCAAGAGACCCAGTACTTC
CASTPPGGPGQETQYF
>TRBD1|.|TRBV18|TRBJ2-7
TGTGCCAGCTCACCTGGGACAGGGGGGCCCACCGAGCAGTACTTC
CASSPGTGGPTEQYF
>TRBD2|.|TRBV5-6|TRBJ2-5
TGTGCCAGCAGCGTCGGACTAGCGGGAACCTTGGAAGCCCAGTACTTC
CASSVGLAGTLEAQYF
>.|.|TRBV6-5|TRBJ1-2
TGTGCCAGCAGTCTATACAGGAATAACTATGGCTACACCTTC
CASSLYRNNYGYTF
>.|.|TRBV11-2|TRBJ2-7
TGTGCCAGCGCCACCCTGGAGGTGCCCTACGAGCAGTACTTC
CASATLEVPYEQYF
>TRBD1|.|TRBV9|TRBJ2-5
TGTGCCAGCAGTCTGACAGGGTTTCTGGAGACCCAGTACTTC
CASSLTGFLETQYF
>.|.|TRBV6-1|TRBJ1-5
TGTGCCAGCACCGTCGCGGGGGGCCGCAATCAGCCCCAGCATTTT
CASTVAGGRNQPQHF
>TRBD1|.|TRBV28|TRBJ1-2
TGTGCCAGCAGTCGACAGGGAGTTAACTATGGCTACACCTTC
CASSRQGVNYGYTF